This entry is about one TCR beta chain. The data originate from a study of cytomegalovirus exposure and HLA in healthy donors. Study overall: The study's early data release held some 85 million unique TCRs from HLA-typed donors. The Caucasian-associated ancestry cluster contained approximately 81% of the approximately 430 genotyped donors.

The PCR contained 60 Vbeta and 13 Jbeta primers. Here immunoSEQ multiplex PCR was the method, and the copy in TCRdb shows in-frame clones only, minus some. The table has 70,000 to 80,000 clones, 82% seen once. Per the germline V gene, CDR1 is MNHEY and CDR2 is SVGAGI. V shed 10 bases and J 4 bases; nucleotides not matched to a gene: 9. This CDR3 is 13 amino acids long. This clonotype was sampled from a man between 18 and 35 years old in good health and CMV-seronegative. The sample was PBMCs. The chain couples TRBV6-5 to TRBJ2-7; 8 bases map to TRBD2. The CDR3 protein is CATREGWRYEQYF. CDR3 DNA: TGTGCCACCCGGGAGGGGTGGAGATACGAGCAGTACTTC.